This record covers a single T cell receptor (beta chain). Its antigen remains unknown. The data are from a study of T cell clonotyping in hematopoietic cell transplantation. Overall study findings and caveats: After transplant, recipient diversity fell while pathologically expanded clonotypes grew through day 180.

The germline gives CDR1 LNHNV, CDR2 YYDKDF (reference sequence). The CDR3 has 13 amino acids. Losses at the gene ends were 0 bases for V and 10 bases for J; bases not matched to a gene: 5. Produced via immunoSEQ multiplex PCR; TCRdb's table is partial and in-frame only. The data show roughly 9,300 clones, 70% to 90% seen once. This clonotype was sampled from a human patient who had an allogeneic stem cell transplant, so the T cells may come from the graft donor. The donor label of this sample is uncertain. Some clones in this sample may be carry-over from other donors' samples. This specimen was PBMCs, taken 180 days after allogeneic stem cell transplant. The rearrangement joins TRBV15 to TRBJ1-1; 7 nucleotides agree with TRBD1. The CDR3 nucleotides read TGTGCCACCAGCAGAGATCAACAGGGGATAGCTTTCTTT. The encoded protein is CATSRDQQGIAFF.